This is a list of T cell receptor beta chains from one sample in a study of blood T cell repertoires in COVID-19. TCRdb's table, derived via immunoSEQ multiplex PCR, lists solely in-frame clones and lacks some. This table has about 200,000 clones, 90% to 95% appearing once. Sequenced sample: peripheral blood. The receptors shown here come from a young man with COVID-19, enrolled during active disease. Each CDR3 is given with its conserved first and last residue. The order of the fields is J gene, V gene, clone size, D gene, CDR3 protein, CDR3 DNA. D genes are given only for firm matches. A clone size is listed for some rows: how often the clone was seen (once, few, many), or a class if it is expanded.

j_gene: TRBJ2-3
v_gene: TRBV3-1/TRBV3-2
abundance: .
d_gene: .
CDR3aa: CASSQASGLPDTQYF
CDR3nt: TGTGCCAGCAGCCAAGCGTCGGGTTTGCCAGATACGCAGTATTTT

j_gene: TRBJ1-2
v_gene: TRBV29-1
abundance: .
d_gene: .
CDR3aa: CSGESGYGYTF
CDR3nt: TGCAGCGGTGAGAGTGGCTATGGCTACACCTTC

j_gene: TRBJ1-1
v_gene: TRBV5-1
abundance: .
d_gene: TRBD1
CDR3aa: CASSLEGQGFTEAFF
CDR3nt: TGCGCCAGCAGCTTGGAAGGACAGGGGTTCACTGAAGCTTTCTTT

j_gene: TRBJ1-1
v_gene: TRBV6-1
abundance: .
d_gene: TRBD1
CDR3aa: CASSEAMVDRGRFKGLNTEAFF
CDR3nt: TGTGCCAGCAGTGAAGCGATGGTGGACAGGGGGCGCTTCAAGGGCCTGAACACTGAAGCTTTCTTT

j_gene: TRBJ2-3
v_gene: TRBV27
abundance: .
d_gene: TRBD1
CDR3aa: CASTRGETGRFPDTQYF
CDR3nt: TGTGCCAGCACCCGAGGAGAGACAGGGCGATTTCCAGATACGCAGTATTTT

j_gene: TRBJ1-2
v_gene: TRBV30
abundance: .
d_gene: TRBD1
CDR3aa: CAWSVGQGSFGYTF
CDR3nt: TGTGCCTGGAGTGTAGGACAGGGTAGTTTTGGCTACACCTTC

j_gene: TRBJ1-2
v_gene: TRBV6-5
abundance: .
d_gene: .
CDR3aa: CASRPGTDFYGYTF
CDR3nt: TGTGCCAGCAGGCCGGGGACTGATTTTTATGGCTACACCTTC

j_gene: TRBJ1-5
v_gene: TRBV6-6
abundance: once
d_gene: .
CDR3aa: CASGQARQPQHF
CDR3nt: TGTGCCAGCGGGCAGGCCCGACAGCCCCAGCATTTT

j_gene: TRBJ2-3
v_gene: TRBV18
abundance: .
d_gene: TRBD2
CDR3aa: CASSPDSGGGGTDTQYF
CDR3nt: TGTGCCAGCTCACCAGACAGCGGGGGAGGAGGCACAGATACGCAGTATTTT

j_gene: TRBJ2-7
v_gene: TRBV18
abundance: .
d_gene: TRBD2
CDR3aa: CASSPNSGGAGEQYF
CDR3nt: TGTGCCAGCTCACCAAATAGCGGGGGGGCCGGAGAGCAGTACTTC

j_gene: TRBJ2-2
v_gene: TRBV14
abundance: once
d_gene: .
CDR3aa: CASSQDGPNTGELFF
CDR3nt: TGTGCCAGCAGCCAAGATGGGCCTAACACCGGGGAGCTGTTTTTT

j_gene: TRBJ2-1
v_gene: TRBV12-3/TRBV12-4
abundance: .
d_gene: .
CDR3aa: CASSFGDEQFF
CDR3nt: TGTGCCAGCAGTTTCGGGGATGAGCAGTTCTTC

j_gene: TRBJ2-5
v_gene: TRBV18
abundance: .
d_gene: .
CDR3aa: CASSRNQIDRKQETQYF
CDR3nt: TGTGCCAGCTCACGTAACCAGATCGACAGAAAACAAGAGACCCAGTACTTC

j_gene: TRBJ2-3
v_gene: TRBV5-1
abundance: .
d_gene: .
CDR3aa: CASSLGTSGHSSTDTQYF
CDR3nt: TGCGCCAGCAGCTTGGGGACCTCGGGACACTCCAGCACAGATACGCAGTATTTT

j_gene: TRBJ1-2
v_gene: TRBV19
abundance: .
d_gene: TRBD1
CDR3aa: CASKAGTVDYGYTF
CDR3nt: TGTGCCAGTAAAGCCGGGACAGTCGACTATGGCTACACCTTC

j_gene: TRBJ2-5
v_gene: TRBV6-4
abundance: .
d_gene: TRBD2
CDR3aa: CASSQGEGETQYF
CDR3nt: TGTGCCAGCAGCCAAGGGGAGGGAGAGACCCAGTACTTC

j_gene: TRBJ2-7
v_gene: TRBV7-9
abundance: .
d_gene: .
CDR3aa: CASSPRGGTYEQYF
CDR3nt: TGTGCCAGCAGCCCGAGGGGGGGCACCTACGAGCAGTACTTC

j_gene: TRBJ2-2
v_gene: TRBV7-9
abundance: .
d_gene: TRBD2
CDR3aa: CASSFPSGGTNTGELFF
CDR3nt: TGTGCCAGCAGCTTTCCTAGCGGGGGAACTAACACCGGGGAGCTGTTTTTT

j_gene: TRBJ1-2
v_gene: TRBV6-5
abundance: .
d_gene: TRBD1
CDR3aa: CASRLDRDRGGYTF
CDR3nt: TGTGCCAGCAGACTCGACAGGGATCGAGGTGGCTACACCTTC

j_gene: TRBJ1-5
v_gene: TRBV6-1
abundance: once
d_gene: .
CDR3aa: CASSEALGARGNQPQHF
CDR3nt: TGTGCCAGCAGTGAAGCTTTGGGGGCGCGAGGCAATCAGCCCCAGCATTTT

j_gene: TRBJ1-2
v_gene: TRBV5-1
abundance: .
d_gene: .
CDR3aa: CASSLDRTRHGYTF
CDR3nt: TGCGCCAGCAGCTTGGATCGGACAAGACATGGCTACACCTTC

j_gene: TRBJ2-3
v_gene: TRBV2
abundance: .
d_gene: TRBD2
CDR3aa: CASSWLAGTSTDTQYF
CDR3nt: TGTGCCAGCAGTTGGTTAGCGGGGACTAGCACAGATACGCAGTATTTT

j_gene: TRBJ1-3
v_gene: TRBV6-5
abundance: .
d_gene: .
CDR3aa: CASRPTGLGNTIYF
CDR3nt: TGTGCCAGCAGACCTACAGGGCTCGGAAACACCATATATTTT

j_gene: TRBJ2-7
v_gene: TRBV5-4
abundance: .
d_gene: .
CDR3aa: CASSARPGREQYF
CDR3nt: TGTGCCAGCAGCGCCCGGCCAGGGCGAGAGCAGTACTTC

j_gene: TRBJ2-2
v_gene: TRBV10-1
abundance: .
d_gene: TRBD2
CDR3aa: CANSPRLAGGPVNTGELFF
CDR3nt: TGCGCCAACAGCCCCCGGCTAGCGGGGGGCCCGGTGAACACCGGGGAGCTGTTTTTT

j_gene: TRBJ1-6
v_gene: TRBV6-5
abundance: .
d_gene: TRBD1
CDR3aa: CASSPDRGSSPLHF
CDR3nt: TGTGCCAGCAGCCCAGACAGGGGGTCCTCACCCCTCCACTTT

j_gene: TRBJ2-2
v_gene: TRBV19
abundance: few
d_gene: .
CDR3aa: CASSIRQGITGELFF
CDR3nt: TGTGCCAGTAGTATTAGGCAGGGGATCACCGGGGAGCTGTTTTTT

j_gene: TRBJ1-5
v_gene: TRBV18
abundance: once
d_gene: TRBD1
CDR3aa: CASSQAGTDTNQPQHF
CDR3nt: TGTGCCAGCTCACAAGCCGGGACAGATACTAATCAGCCCCAGCATTTT

j_gene: TRBJ2-5
v_gene: TRBV20-1
abundance: .
d_gene: TRBD1
CDR3aa: CSASPRGWYEETQYF
CDR3nt: TGCAGTGCTAGTCCCAGGGGGTGGTACGAAGAGACCCAGTACTTC

j_gene: TRBJ1-2
v_gene: TRBV7-9
abundance: .
d_gene: .
CDR3aa: CASSFWGEDGYTF
CDR3nt: TGTGCCAGCAGCTTTTGGGGCGAAGATGGCTACACCTTC

j_gene: TRBJ2-5
v_gene: TRBV2
abundance: .
d_gene: .
CDR3aa: CASSGQFGETQYF
CDR3nt: TGTGCCAGCAGTGGACAGTTTGGAGAGACCCAGTACTTC

j_gene: TRBJ1-1
v_gene: TRBV7-3
abundance: .
d_gene: TRBD1
CDR3aa: CASSLNRGSTEAFF
CDR3nt: TGTGCCAGCAGCTTAAACAGGGGATCTACTGAAGCTTTCTTT

j_gene: TRBJ2-5
v_gene: TRBV5-1
abundance: .
d_gene: TRBD2
CDR3aa: CASSLLAGAQETQYF
CDR3nt: TGCGCCAGCAGCTTACTAGCGGGGGCTCAAGAGACCCAGTACTTC

j_gene: TRBJ1-2
v_gene: TRBV18
abundance: .
d_gene: TRBD1
CDR3aa: CASSRGQGAGGYTF
CDR3nt: TGTGCCAGCTCACGCGGACAGGGGGCAGGCGGCTACACCTTC

j_gene: TRBJ2-7
v_gene: TRBV7-2
abundance: .
d_gene: .
CDR3aa: CASSLGGNGRVIVYEQYF
CDR3nt: TGTGCCAGCAGCTTAGGGGGTAATGGCAGGGTCATTGTATACGAGCAGTACTTC

j_gene: TRBJ1-5
v_gene: TRBV19
abundance: few
d_gene: .
CDR3aa: CASTNQEGLYSNQPQHF
CDR3nt: TGTGCCAGTACCAATCAGGAGGGACTCTATAGCAATCAGCCCCAGCATTTT

j_gene: TRBJ1-2
v_gene: TRBV20-1
abundance: .
d_gene: TRBD1
CDR3aa: CSASRDRGRRGYTF
CDR3nt: TGCAGTGCTAGTAGGGACAGGGGAAGGAGAGGCTACACCTTC

j_gene: TRBJ2-7
v_gene: TRBV25-1
abundance: once
d_gene: .
CDR3aa: CASSEGPYEQYF
CDR3nt: TGTGCCAGCAGTGAGGGCCCCTACGAGCAGTACTTC

j_gene: TRBJ2-2
v_gene: TRBV18
abundance: once
d_gene: .
CDR3aa: CASSPLLQGDTGELFF
CDR3nt: TGTGCCAGCTCACCCCTCTTACAGGGTGACACCGGGGAGCTGTTTTTT

j_gene: TRBJ1-3
v_gene: TRBV27
abundance: .
d_gene: .
CDR3aa: CASSSTGWAGNTIYF
CDR3nt: TGTGCCAGCAGTTCCACAGGGTGGGCCGGAAACACCATATATTTT

j_gene: TRBJ2-5
v_gene: TRBV10-2
abundance: .
d_gene: .
CDR3aa: CASSVGQLAQYF
CDR3nt: TGCGCCAGCAGTGTAGGCCAACTAGCCCAGTACTTC

j_gene: TRBJ1-3
v_gene: TRBV2
abundance: .
d_gene: .
CDR3aa: CASSEITGTGNTIYF
CDR3nt: TGTGCCAGCAGTGAAATTACAGGAACTGGAAACACCATATATTTT

j_gene: TRBJ1-4
v_gene: TRBV7-2
abundance: .
d_gene: .
CDR3aa: CASSWVGRGEKLFF
CDR3nt: TGTGCCAGCAGCTGGGTTGGTAGGGGTGAAAAACTGTTTTTT

j_gene: TRBJ2-5
v_gene: TRBV5-1
abundance: .
d_gene: TRBD2
CDR3aa: CASSFRQRGETQYF
CDR3nt: TGCGCCAGCAGCTTTAGACAGCGGGGAGAGACCCAGTACTTC